The clone carrying this TCR beta chain was counted many times. Antigen unknown. The sample comes from a study of CD8 T cells in ankylosing spondylitis. Notes on the study in general: Ankylosing spondylitis blood appeared to be characterized by a TCR beta motif of eight highly homologous variants. Disease-linked clones reportedly showed significant enrichment in matched ankylosing spondylitis synovial fluid.

The TCR beta libraries were generated through quantitative 5'-RACE incorporating molecular barcodes. TCRdb used MiXCR to reprocess the 5' RACE reads, holding one entry per CDR3 protein. The sample lists 40,000 to 50,000 distinct CDR3 sequences, 4% occurring once. Germline V lookup: CDR1 SGDLS, CDR2 YYNGEE. CDR3 length equals 15 residues. With 3 bases removed from V and 0 bases from J, the gap between germline ends came to 12 bases. The genes are TRBV9 and TRBJ1-2; D is possibly TRBD1 (6 bases). The receptor's source is a female donor with ankylosing spondylitis or in good health (not recorded which). The sequencing input was blood, either unsorted or a sorted T cell fraction (not recorded which). CDR3 bases: TGTGCCAGCAGCGCAACACAGGGAACTAACTATGGCTACACCTTC. As protein: CASSATQGTNYGYTF.